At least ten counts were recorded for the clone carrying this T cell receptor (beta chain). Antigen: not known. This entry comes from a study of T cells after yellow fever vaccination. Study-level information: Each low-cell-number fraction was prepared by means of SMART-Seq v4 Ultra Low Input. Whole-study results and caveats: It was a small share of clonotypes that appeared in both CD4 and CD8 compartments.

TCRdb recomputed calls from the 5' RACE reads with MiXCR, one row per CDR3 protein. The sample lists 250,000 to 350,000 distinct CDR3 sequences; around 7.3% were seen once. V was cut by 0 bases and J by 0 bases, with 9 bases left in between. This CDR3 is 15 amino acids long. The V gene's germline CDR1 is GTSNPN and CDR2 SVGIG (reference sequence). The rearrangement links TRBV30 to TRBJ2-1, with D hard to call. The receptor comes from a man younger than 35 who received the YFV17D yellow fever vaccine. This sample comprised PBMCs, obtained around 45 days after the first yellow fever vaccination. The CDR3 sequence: CAWSVLGSSYNEQFF. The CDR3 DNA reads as TGTGCCTGGAGTGTACTCGGTAGCTCCTACAATGAGCAGTTCTTC.